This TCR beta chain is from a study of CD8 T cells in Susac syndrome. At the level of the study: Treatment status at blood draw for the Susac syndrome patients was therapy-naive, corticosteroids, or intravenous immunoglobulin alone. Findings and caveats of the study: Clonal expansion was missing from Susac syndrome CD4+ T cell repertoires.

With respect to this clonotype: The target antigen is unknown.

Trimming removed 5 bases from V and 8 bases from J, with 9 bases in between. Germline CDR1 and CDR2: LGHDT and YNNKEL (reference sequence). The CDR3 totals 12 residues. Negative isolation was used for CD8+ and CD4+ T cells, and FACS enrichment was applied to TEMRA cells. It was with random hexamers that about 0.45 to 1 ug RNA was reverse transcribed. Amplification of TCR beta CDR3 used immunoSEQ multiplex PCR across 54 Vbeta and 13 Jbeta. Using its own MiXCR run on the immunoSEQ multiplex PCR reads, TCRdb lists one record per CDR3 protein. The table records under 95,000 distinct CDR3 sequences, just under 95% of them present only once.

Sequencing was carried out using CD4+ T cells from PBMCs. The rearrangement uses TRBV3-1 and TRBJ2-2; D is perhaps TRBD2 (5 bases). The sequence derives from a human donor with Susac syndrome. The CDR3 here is CASSYSGGELFF. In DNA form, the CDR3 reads TGTGCCAGCAGCTACTCGGGGGGGGAGCTGTTTTTT.